The 8 T cell receptor beta chains below all came from one sample that was sequenced in a study of coeliac disease. Here immunoSEQ multiplex PCR was the method, and the copy in TCRdb shows in-frame clones only, minus some. The sample includes 3,000 to 3,500 clones, about three fifths of them seen just once. Specimen: lymphocytes from the gut lamina propria. The receptor source for this set is a woman between 45 and 60 years old without celiac disease.

The rearrangement links TRBV10-3 to TRBJ2-1; D is perhaps TRBD1 (5 bases). Trimming stripped 3 bases from V and 4 bases from J, with 7 bases between. CDR1 and CDR2 (germline): ENHRY, SYGVKD. The CDR3 spans 13 residues. The CDR3 DNA sequence: TGTGCCATCAGTGACGGACAATACAATGAGCAGTTCTTC. Its protein is CAISDGQYNEQFF.

This sequence joins TRBV7-2 and TRBJ1-6; 8 nucleotides agree with TRBD1. The germline V gene has CDR1 SGHTA and CDR2 FQGNSA. Germline trimming cut 6 bases from V and 9 bases from J; bases unmatched to any gene: 4. The CDR3 is made up of 13 amino acids. The CDR3 protein is CASSPGGGSPLHF. CDR3 DNA sequence: TGTGCCAGCAGTCCAGGGGGCGGTTCACCCCTCCACTTT. Full variable domain (rest looked up from reference TRBV7-2 and TRBJ1-6): GAGVSQSPSNKVTEKGKDVELRCDPISGHTALYWYRQSLGQGLEFLIYFQGNSAPDKSGLPSDRFSAERTGGSVSTLTIQRTQQEDSAVYLCASSPGGGSPLHFGNGTRLTVT.

V gene TRBV28 combines with J gene TRBJ2-1, with 8 nucleotides matching TRBD2. The CDR3 extends over 15 amino acids. The germline CDR1 and CDR2 sequences are MDHEN and SYDVKM. Losses at the gene ends were 7 bases for V and 5 bases for J; bases not matched to a gene: 10. The CDR3 DNA sequence: TGTGCCAGCAAGATAGGCGGGGGGCCTCACAATGAGCAGTTCTTC. It specifies CASKIGGGPHNEQFF.

This clone has just a few counts. This chain uses TRBV30 with TRBJ2-7, with 8 bases that match TRBD1. CDR3 length: 15 amino acids. Germline V gene lookup returns CDR1 GTSNPN and CDR2 SVGIG (reference sequence). The ends lost 0 bases at V and 2 bases at J; junction bases unmatched: 6. CDR3 sequence: CAWSVTGTGTYEQYF. CDR3 nucleotides: TGTGCCTGGAGTGTTACCGGGACAGGAACCTACGAGCAGTACTTC.

This chain joins TRBV12-5 and TRBJ2-2; 7 bases fit TRBD1. The CDR3 loop spans 15 amino acids. V was clipped by 3 bases and J by 1 base; unmatched bases: 2. The germline gives CDR1 LGHNT, CDR2 FRNRAP. For the CDR3, the DNA is TGTGCTAGTGGTTTAGGGGACAGGAACACCGGGGAGCTGTTTTTT. It encodes CASGLGDRNTGELFF.

The V gene is TRBV5-1, the J gene TRBJ2-7; TRBD2 agrees at 11 bases. After removal of 0 bases from V and 5 bases from J, the junction contained 4 bases not matched to a gene. The CDR3 covers 15 residues. Germline CDR1 SGHRS, CDR2 YFSETQ. The CDR3 region is CASSLELAGADEQYF. The CDR3 nucleotides are TGCGCCAGCAGCTTGGAACTAGCGGGAGCCGACGAGCAGTACTTC.

The genes are TRBV29-1 and TRBJ1-1, with a possible D match to TRBD1 (5 bases). The CDR3 has 13 residues. V gave up 1 base and J gave up 4 bases, with 10 bases separating them. Germline V gene sequence: CDR1 SQVTM, CDR2 ANQGSEA. CDR3 residues: CSVEGRGTTEAFF. CDR3 nucleotides: TGCAGCGTTGAAGGCCGGGGGACCACTGAAGCTTTCTTT.

The CDR3 region has the DNA TGTGCCTGGAGCGCCGGGACAGGCAAAAATCAGCCCCAGCATTTT. Protein sequence: CAWSAGTGKNQPQHF. J is TRBJ1-5 and V is TRBV30, with 8 bases lining up with TRBD1. V trimming: 3 bases; J trimming: 4 bases; junction bases outside the gene matches: 8. The CDR3 spans 15 residues. Germline assignment: CDR1 GTSNPN and CDR2 SVGIG (reference sequence).